Below are 5 T cell receptor beta chains sequenced from a single sample in a study of blood T cell repertoires in COVID-19. Sequencing used immunoSEQ multiplex PCR; TCRdb keeps in-frame clones, though not all of them. Of about 47,000 clones listed, 65% to 85% are singletons. The material sequenced was peripheral blood. These TCRs come from a man aged 45-65 years with acute or convalescent COVID-19.

This chain connects TRBV5-6 to TRBJ1-5, with D hard to call. This CDR3 spans 15 amino acids. Trimming took off 2 bases at V and 2 bases at J, with 11 bases between the two ends. Germline CDR1 reads SGHDT; CDR2 reads YYEEEE. CDR3 region: CASSFGGYGNQPQHF. The CDR3 DNA reads as TGTGCCAGCAGCTTTGGAGGGTACGGCAATCAGCCCCAGCATTTT.

The V call is TRBV2, the J call TRBJ1-5; D uncertain. CDR3 length: 16 residues. Germline-derived CDR1 and CDR2 are SNHLY and FYNNEI. V lost 4 bases to trimming and J lost 2 bases, with 15 bases between them. CDR3: CASSGPQAVRNQPQHF. Written as DNA, the CDR3 is TGTGCCAGCAGTGGCCCTCAGGCAGTTCGCAATCAGCCCCAGCATTTT. The entire variable domain, with the rest obtained from reference TRBV2 and TRBJ1-5, is as follows: EPEVTQTPSHQVTQMGQEVILRCVPISNHLYFYWYRQILGQKVEFLVSFYNNEISEKSEIFDDQFSVERPDGSNFTLKIRSTKLEDSAMYFCASSGPQAVRNQPQHFGDGTRLSIL.

This clone is medium-sized. The V gene is TRBV4-1, the J gene TRBJ2-7; D is possibly TRBD2 (5 bases). The CDR3 length is 15 residues. Trimming shortened V by 0 bases and J by 2 bases, and 11 bases separated the two germline ends. From germline, CDR1 is MGHRA and CDR2 YSYEKL. The chain's CDR3 is CASSQEARGTYEQYF. CDR3 coding DNA: TGCGCCAGCAGCCAAGAAGCTCGAGGGACCTACGAGCAGTACTTC.

The chain employs TRBV7-9 and TRBJ2-3; a possible D gene is TRBD2 (5 bases). This CDR3 comprises 16 residues. The ends were cut back, 8 bases at V and 2 bases at J, with 20 bases in the middle. CDR1 and CDR2 (germline): SEHNR, FQNEAQ (reference sequence). CDR3 in amino acids: CASRGKGPLLTDTQYF. In DNA, the CDR3 is TGTGCCAGCCGGGGAAAGGGTCCCCTACTCACAGATACGCAGTATTTT.

V usage is TRBV4-1 and J usage is TRBJ2-1, with TRBD2 identical over 10 bases. The V gene's germline CDR1 is MGHRA and CDR2 YSYEKL. V was pared by 3 bases and J by 4 bases, with 6 bases of the junction left unmatched. The CDR3 sequence is 16 residues long. CDR3 in amino acids: CASSQGLARRYNEQFF. CDR3 bases: TGCGCCAGCAGCCAGGGACTAGCGAGACGGTACAATGAGCAGTTCTTC.